The 29 T cell receptor beta chains reported below all come from one sample, sequenced in a study of shared clonotypes between healthy human individuals. Sequenced by immunoSEQ multiplex PCR; TCRdb stores in-frame clones only, minus some. The data contain around 1,900,000 clones, 93% of them seen just once; the ten biggest clones take up more than 1.5%. CD45RO negativity and positive selection for CCR7 defined naive CD8 cells, a population that excluded terminally differentiated effector memory CD45RA+ cells. The sequencing sample was made of naive CD8+ T cells from PBMCs. The receptors were sampled from a man in his late teens or twenties in good health. Some clones in this sample may be carry-over from other donors' samples.

The chain combines TRBV7-6 with TRBJ1-3; no clear D gene. V lost 1 base and J 4 bases, leaving 11 bases between the germline ends. The CDR3 contains 15 residues. CDR1 SGHVS and CDR2 FNYEAQ come from the germline V gene. The CDR3 loop reads CASSLGWESGNTIYF. The CDR3 DNA reads as TGTGCCAGCAGCTTAGGTTGGGAGTCCGGAAACACCATATATTTT.

The chain joins TRBV6-5 to TRBJ2-5; no definite D call. CDR3 size: 11 residues. Germline values: CDR1 MNHEY, CDR2 SVGAGI. The ends were cut back, 6 bases at V and 9 bases at J, with 11 bases in the middle. CDR3 bases: TGTGCCAGCAGAGAAGAGTGGTCCCAGTACTTC. It is translated as CASREEWSQYF.

This sequence joins TRBV4-1 and TRBJ1-5, with D hard to call. The CDR3 is 17 residues long. Germline V gene data show CDR1 as MGHRA and CDR2 as YSYEKL. Trimming cost V 0 bases and J 6 bases, with 18 bases left between them. The CDR3 is CASSQDFREALSQPQHF. The CDR3 nucleotides read TGCGCCAGCAGCCAAGATTTTCGGGAGGCTTTGAGTCAGCCCCAGCATTTT.

This clone was recorded once. This chain uses TRBV18 with TRBJ1-2, with D hard to call. The V end was cut by 5 bases, the J end by 7 bases, with 17 bases between. The CDR3 has 14 amino acids. Germline assignment: CDR1 KGHSH and CDR2 LQKENI. The chain's CDR3 is CASSTRTLIGGYTF. In DNA form, the CDR3 reads TGTGCCAGCTCAACCCGGACGTTGATAGGTGGCTACACCTTC.

This clone was counted a single time. This chain connects TRBV6-1 to TRBJ2-5; 8 bases align to TRBD1. The end of the DNA is better explained by TRBJ2-7, so the J call may be wrong. CDR1 is MNHNS, CDR2 SASEGT, per germline. CDR3 length equals 15 residues. For the CDR3, the DNA is TGTGCCAGCACTCTAGCCGGGACAGGACGCTACGAGCAGTACTTC. Encoded protein: CASTLAGTGRYEQYF.

With regard to this clone: Other nucleotide sequences in the sample specify the same CDR3. The V gene is TRBV5-1, the J gene TRBJ2-7, with 9 nucleotides matching TRBD1. The ends lost 2 bases at V and 3 bases at J; junction bases unmatched: 3. CDR3 length: 14 amino acids. CDR1 is SGHRS, CDR2 YFSETQ, per germline. The CDR3 spells CASSLTGGYYEQYF. The CDR3 DNA is TGCGCCAGCAGCTTAACAGGGGGCTACTACGAGCAGTACTTC.

The chain has TRBV7-9 and TRBJ2-2; tentatively, D is TRBD2 (6 bases). V was pared by 5 bases and J by 5 bases, with 9 bases between. Germline values: CDR1 SEHNR, CDR2 FQNEAQ (reference sequence). This CDR3 region has 13 residues. In DNA form, the CDR3 reads TGTGCCAGCAGCCCTAGCGTTACCGGGGAGCTGTTTTTT. Translating gives CASSPSVTGELFF.

This sequence joins TRBV7-2 and TRBJ2-7; 8 nucleotides match TRBD2. The junction had 9 bases not matched to a gene; V was cut back by 4 bases and J by 1 base. This CDR3 contains 16 residues. The germline CDR1 and CDR2 sequences are SGHTA and FQGNSA. The CDR3 here is CASSWLSGRGSYEQYF. CDR3 DNA: TGTGCCAGCAGCTGGTTAAGCGGGAGAGGGTCCTACGAGCAGTACTTC. The full variable domain, its missing parts supplied by reference TRBV7-2 and TRBJ2-7, is GAGVSQSPSNKVTEKGKDVELRCDPISGHTALYWYRQSLGQGLEFLIYFQGNSAPDKSGLPSDRFSAERTGGSVSTLTIQRTQQEDSAVYLCASSWLSGRGSYEQYFGPGTRLTVT.

This clone was recorded a few times. The same CDR3 arises from other DNA sequences in this sample as well. The genes are TRBV27 and TRBJ2-7; the match to TRBD1 covers 7 bases. Looked up from germline, CDR1 is MNHEY and CDR2 is SMNVEV (reference sequence). Trimming removed 5 bases from V and 0 bases from J; junction bases left unmatched: 1. The CDR3 is 13 amino acids. The CDR3 DNA is TGTGCCAGCAGTCAGGGGGACTCCTACGAGCAGTACTTC. Protein sequence: CASSQGDSYEQYF.

J is TRBJ1-1 and V is TRBV19; D is perhaps TRBD1 (6 bases). Germline V gene sequence: CDR1 LNHDA, CDR2 SQIVND (reference sequence). V gave up 1 base and J gave up 10 bases, with 10 bases separating them. This CDR3 comprises 12 residues. The CDR3 loop is CASSIAGGLAFF. In DNA, the CDR3 is TGTGCCAGTAGTATAGCTGGGGGCCTAGCTTTCTTT. Full variable domain (outside the CDR3, taken from reference TRBV19 and TRBJ1-1): DGGITQSPKYLFRKEGQNVTLSCEQNLNHDAMYWYRQDPGQGLRLIYYSQIVNDFQKGDIAEGYSVSREKKESFPLTVTSAQKNPTAFYLCASSIAGGLAFFGQGTRLTVV.

This chain joins TRBV27 and TRBJ2-7; the D is unclear. Germline-derived CDR1 and CDR2 are MNHEY and SMNVEV (reference sequence). Trimming pared 7 bases from V and 7 bases from J, leaving 14 bases between. The CDR3 extends over 12 amino acids. CDR3 amino acids: CASTGDYEEQYF. The CDR3 DNA reads as TGTGCCAGCACTGGGGATTACGAGGAGCAGTACTTC.

In this sample, this clone turned up once. V usage is TRBV28 and J usage is TRBJ2-3, with a possible D match to TRBD1 (6 bases). V was trimmed by 1 base and J by 1 base, leaving 18 bases between them. This CDR3 spans 18 amino acids. From germline, CDR1 is MDHEN and CDR2 SYDVKM. CDR3 residues: CASSLSSGAFWGTDTQYF. The DNA of the CDR3 is TGTGCCAGCAGTTTATCATCAGGGGCGTTTTGGGGCACAGATACGCAGTATTTT.

This sequence joins TRBV28 and TRBJ1-5, with a tentative D call TRBD1 (6 bases). Trimming removed 2 bases at V and 4 bases at J, with 12 bases between. There are 15 residues in the CDR3. The germline gives CDR1 MDHEN, CDR2 SYDVKM. Here the CDR3 DNA reads TGTGCCAGCAGTTTAACAGCGGGGGCTAATCAGCCCCAGCATTTT. Translating it yields CASSLTAGANQPQHF.

As for this clone: This CDR3 is also generated by other DNA sequences in the sample. The chain carries TRBV6-5 and TRBJ1-1; D unresolved. Trimming removed 2 bases from V and 3 bases from J, with 10 bases in between. The germline gives CDR1 MNHEY, CDR2 SVGAGI. The CDR3 has 14 residues. The CDR3 reads CASSYGSGDTEAFF. The CDR3 DNA follows: TGTGCCAGCAGTTACGGTAGTGGGGACACTGAAGCTTTCTTT.

The rearrangement joins TRBV14 to TRBJ2-3, with a possible D match to TRBD2 (5 bases). The germline V gene has CDR1 SGHDN and CDR2 FVKESK. Trimming left V 4 bases short and J 0 bases short, with 14 bases between. This CDR3 has 16 amino acids. The DNA for the CDR3 is TGTGCCAGCAGCCGAGGCGAGGGAACTAGCACAGATACGCAGTATTTT. This gives the protein CASSRGEGTSTDTQYF.

The chain recombines TRBV5-5 with TRBJ2-7; no clear D. CDR3 length: 11 amino acids. V was shortened by 6 bases and J by 6 bases, with 10 bases between the two germline ends. CDR1 SGHKS and CDR2 YYEKEE come from the germline V gene (reference sequence). The CDR3 DNA reads as TGTGCCAGCAATCTTGGTACCGAGCAGTACTTC. It codes for CASNLGTEQYF. Filled out from reference TRBV5-5 and TRBJ2-7, the complete variable domain reads DAGVTQSPTHLIKTRGQQVTLRCSPISGHKSVSWYQQVLGQGPQFIFQYYEKEERGRGNFPDRFSARQFPNYSSELNVNALLLGDSALYLCASNLGTEQYFGPGTRLTVT.

This chain connects TRBV5-4 to TRBJ1-1; D possibly corresponds to TRBD1 (6 bases). This CDR3 has 15 amino acids. Germline assignment: CDR1 SGHNT and CDR2 YYREEE (reference sequence). V dropped 1 base and J dropped 3 bases, with 13 bases sitting between them. The DNA of the CDR3 is TGTGCCAGCAGCTTGTTTAGGGGGAGCGACACTGAAGCTTTCTTT. It is translated as CASSLFRGSDTEAFF.

The genes are TRBV7-9 and TRBJ2-2, with TRBD2 identical over 13 bases. Germline V gene lookup returns CDR1 SEHNR and CDR2 FQNEAQ (reference sequence). V lost 5 bases, J lost 7 bases, and 10 bases stayed unmatched. CDR3 length: 17 amino acids. The chain's CDR3 is CASSDSGLAGLSGELFF. DNA for the CDR3: TGTGCCAGCAGCGACTCGGGACTAGCGGGATTAAGCGGGGAGCTGTTTTTT.

A word on this clone: This same CDR3 is encoded by further DNA sequences in the sample. DNA for the CDR3: TGTGCCAGCAGTTTGAGGGGCTCCAACACTGAAGCTTTCTTT. Translated: CASSLRGSNTEAFF. The chain joins TRBV27 to TRBJ1-1, with a possible D match to TRBD1 (5 bases). Germline assignment: CDR1 MNHEY and CDR2 SMNVEV (reference sequence). Trimming pared 3 bases from V and 2 bases from J, leaving 10 bases between. The CDR3 has 14 residues.

J is TRBJ2-7 and V is TRBV19; 9 bases align to TRBD2. CDR3 length equals 14 residues. Germline loops: CDR1 LNHDA, CDR2 SQIVND (reference sequence). Trimming took 5 bases from V and 4 from J; bases not matched to a gene: 6. In DNA form, the CDR3 reads TGTGCCAGTAGTTCGCGGCGGGAGGGTTACGAGCAGTACTTC. Protein sequence: CASSSRREGYEQYF.

The CDR3 loop reads CASSYPGEVNEQFF. The CDR3 bases are TGTGCCAGCAGTTACCCTGGAGAAGTTAATGAGCAGTTCTTC. This chain connects TRBV6-6 to TRBJ2-1; D gene unclear. Trimming stripped 2 bases from V and 7 bases from J, with 12 bases between. The CDR3 spans 14 residues. Looked up from germline, CDR1 is MNHNY and CDR2 is SVGAGI (reference sequence).

The chain uses TRBV4-3 and TRBJ2-1; D may be TRBD2 (6 bases). Germline CDR1 is LGHNA and CDR2 is YSLEER. V shed 2 bases and J shed 8 bases, with 16 bases lying between them. This CDR3 has 15 residues. CDR3 in DNA: TGCGCCAGCAGCCAATTACAGACTAGTTTTCATGAGCAGTTCTTC. Protein: CASSQLQTSFHEQFF.

The chain combines TRBV28 with TRBJ2-7; D remains ambiguous. Germline V lookup: CDR1 MDHEN, CDR2 SYDVKM. The length of the CDR3 is 11 residues. The V end was cut by 7 bases, the J end by 7 bases, with 11 bases between. DNA for the CDR3: TGTGCCAGCACGGGCTCTGTGGAGCAGTACTTC. Its protein product is CASTGSVEQYF.

The rearrangement uses TRBV19 and TRBJ1-1; a possible D gene is TRBD1 (5 bases). The CDR3 consists of 16 residues. The germline V gene encodes CDR1 LNHDA and CDR2 SQIVND (reference sequence). V lost 3 bases and J lost 0, with 14 bases in between. In nucleotides, the CDR3 is TGTGCCAGTAGTATGTCCAGGGCCCTTATGAACACTGAAGCTTTCTTT. This gives the protein CASSMSRALMNTEAFF.

The chain uses TRBV7-9 and TRBJ2-3; TRBD1 matches at 9 bases. CDR1 and CDR2 (germline): SEHNR, FQNEAQ (reference sequence). This CDR3 comprises 17 residues. V dropped 4 bases and J dropped 2; count of bases not matched to a gene: 10. Here the CDR3 DNA reads TGTGCCAGCAGCTGGCCCGGGACAGGGAAACTCACAGATACGCAGTATTTT. The encoded protein is CASSWPGTGKLTDTQYF.

The V call is TRBV27, the J call TRBJ1-5; weak D call: TRBD1 (6 bases). V gave up 2 bases and J gave up 2 bases, with 16 bases separating them. The CDR3 runs to 17 residues. Germline CDR1 and CDR2: MNHEY and SMNVEV (reference sequence). The CDR3 loop reads CASSLLWEEGGNQPQHF. CDR3 nucleotides: TGTGCCAGCAGTTTACTGTGGGAGGAGGGGGGCAATCAGCCCCAGCATTTT.

The gene calls are TRBV28 and TRBJ2-7; D not resolved. V lost 3 bases and J lost 3, with 12 bases in between. CDR3 length: 14 amino acids. From germline, CDR1 is MDHEN and CDR2 SYDVKM. The CDR3 DNA reads as TGTGCCAGCAGTTTCCCCGGAAGCGTCTACGAGCAGTACTTC. As protein: CASSFPGSVYEQYF.

The chain is built from TRBV5-4 and TRBJ2-2; 12 positions agree with TRBD2. Germline V gives CDR1 SGHNT, CDR2 YYREEE (reference sequence). The V gene end was trimmed by 4 bases and the J gene end by 4 bases; junction bases not matched to a gene: 8. This CDR3 contains 17 residues. The CDR3 protein is CASSDTSGRSVTGELFF. The CDR3 DNA is TGTGCCAGCAGCGATACTAGCGGGAGGTCTGTCACCGGGGAGCTGTTTTTT.

CDR3 sequence (DNA): TGTGCCAGCAGCGCCGCCCAGGGGGCCCAGTACTTC. This encodes CASSAAQGAQYF. The chain joins TRBV9 to TRBJ2-5, with 7 bases that match TRBD1. The CDR3 length is 12 residues. The germline gives CDR1 SGDLS, CDR2 YYNGEE. J lost 9 bases, V lost 3 bases, and 5 bases had no gene match.